This note documents a single T cell receptor (beta chain) sequence. This clonotype occurred a few times. This clone's antigen is unknown. No clone much larger than this one lies a single base away; base qualities are absent. The sample is drawn from a study of response to subunit inactivated influenza vaccine (dated by TCRdb to 2016 to 2019). Background on the whole study: To follow how T cells responded to a trivalent subunit inactivated influenza vaccine, the researchers relied on deep quantitative profiling of the T cell receptor repertoire. The investigation overall reported the following: The authors suggested that each seasonal influenza vaccination may recruit only a limited number of new T cells.

The library was prepared using RT-PCR. For sequencing, an Illumina HiSeq 2500 was employed. TCRdb reworked the public reads: Q25 trimming with fastp, MiXCR clone assembly, productive beta chains retained. Every distinct CDR3 protein forms one entry, paired with its most common genes and DNA. The sample table shows 590,000 or so distinct CDR3 sequences, and around 15% are seen once. In total, the top ten clones hold around 7.6% of the sample. The sample was PBMCs from blood, taken 14 to 15 days before vaccination. This sequence was found in a man aged 50-59 years who received an inactivated influenza vaccine. Donor details come from another sample of the same person, matched by shared clones.

The DNA sequence is as follows: TGTGCCTGGAGCGGGGACAGGGGACCTTCTCACTATGGCTACACCTTC. Protein translation: CAWSGDRGPSHYGYTF. The V and J genes are TRBV30 and TRBJ1-2, and TRBD1 matches 10 of the central bases. According to the germline V gene (reference sequence), CDR1 reads GTSNPN and CDR2 reads SVGIG. The cysteine opens and the phenylalanine closes a CDR3 of 16 amino acids. The CDR3 DNA has 48 bases and is translated from base 1. Ends trimmed: V by 3 bases, J by 3 bases; bases unmatched to a gene: 10.